This entry is about one TCR beta chain. Its antigen remains unknown. Read data end 3 residues before the CDR3 end; the end is taken from the germline J gene. This record comes from a study of T cell clonality in common variable immunodeficiency. The data were produced by immunoSEQ multiplex PCR, yet TCRdb's version contains in-frame clones alone and is incomplete. There are over 11,000 clones in the sample, none observed a single time. The CDR3 has 15 amino acids. The V segment lost 1 base and the J segment 4 bases; nucleotides outside the gene matches: 10. Germline V gives CDR1 DFQATT, CDR2 SNEGSKA (reference sequence). Study findings and constraints: Fewer TCRbeta clones were shared among CVID subjects than controls. Patient heterogeneity in the CVID cohort limited correlations between repertoire features and clinical complications. In common variable immunodeficiency, TCR beta chains reportedly carried fewer deletions and N-nucleotide insertions.

The sequenced material came from peripheral blood mononuclear cells. This sequence joins TRBV20-1 and TRBJ2-7; 7 bases map to TRBD2. This TCR came from a human donor with common variable immunodeficiency. Partial CDR3 DNA: TGCAGTGCTAGAGGTCAGGGACTATTACGTTACGAG. It translates to CSARGQGLLRYE. The complete CDR3 sequence is CSARGQGLLRYEQYF.